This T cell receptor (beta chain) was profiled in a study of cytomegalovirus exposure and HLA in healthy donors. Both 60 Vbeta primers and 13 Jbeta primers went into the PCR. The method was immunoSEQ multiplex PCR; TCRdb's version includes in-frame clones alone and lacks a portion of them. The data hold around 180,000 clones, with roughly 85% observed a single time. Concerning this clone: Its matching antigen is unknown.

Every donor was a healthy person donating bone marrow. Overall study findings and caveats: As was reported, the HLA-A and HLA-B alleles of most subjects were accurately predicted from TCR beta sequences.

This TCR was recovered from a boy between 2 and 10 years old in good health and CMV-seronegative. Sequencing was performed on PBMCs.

The CDR3 sequence: CASSYSGEQYF. As DNA, the CDR3 is TGTGCCAGCAGTTACTCGGGAGAGCAGTACTTC. The rearrangement joins TRBV6-6 to TRBJ2-5, with D possibly matching TRBD2 (5 bases). V lost 0 bases to trimming and J lost 11 bases, with 7 bases between them. Germline loops: CDR1 MNHNY, CDR2 SVGAGI (reference sequence). This CDR3 is built from 11 residues.